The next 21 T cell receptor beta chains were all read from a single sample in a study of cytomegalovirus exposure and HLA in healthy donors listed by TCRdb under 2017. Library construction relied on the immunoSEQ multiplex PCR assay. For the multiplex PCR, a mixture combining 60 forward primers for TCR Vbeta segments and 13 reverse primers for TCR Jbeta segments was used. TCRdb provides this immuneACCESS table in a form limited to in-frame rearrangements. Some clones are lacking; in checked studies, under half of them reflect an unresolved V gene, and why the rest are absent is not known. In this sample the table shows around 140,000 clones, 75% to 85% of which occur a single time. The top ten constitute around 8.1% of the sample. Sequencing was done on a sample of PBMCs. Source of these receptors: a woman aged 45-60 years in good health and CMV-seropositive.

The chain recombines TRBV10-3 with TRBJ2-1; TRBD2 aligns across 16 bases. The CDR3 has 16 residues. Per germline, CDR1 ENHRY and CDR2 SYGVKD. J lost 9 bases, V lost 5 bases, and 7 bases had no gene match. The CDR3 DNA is TGTGCCATCAGTTTGGGACTAGCGGGAGGGCCGGGTGAGCAGTTCTTC. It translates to CAISLGLAGGPGEQFF.

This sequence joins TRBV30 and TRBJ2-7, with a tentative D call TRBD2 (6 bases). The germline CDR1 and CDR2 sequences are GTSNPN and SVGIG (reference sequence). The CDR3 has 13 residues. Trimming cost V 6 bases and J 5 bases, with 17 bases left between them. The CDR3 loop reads CACTGGLGNEQYF. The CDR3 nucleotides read TGTGCCTGCACCGGGGGACTTGGGAACGAGCAGTACTTC.

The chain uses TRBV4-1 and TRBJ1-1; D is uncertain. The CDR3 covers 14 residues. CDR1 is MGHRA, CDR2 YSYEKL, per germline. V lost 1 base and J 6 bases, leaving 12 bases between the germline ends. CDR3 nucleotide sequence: TGCGCCAGCAGCCAAGTTAGGGAGGAAGCTGAAGCTTTCTTT. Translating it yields CASSQVREEAEAFF.

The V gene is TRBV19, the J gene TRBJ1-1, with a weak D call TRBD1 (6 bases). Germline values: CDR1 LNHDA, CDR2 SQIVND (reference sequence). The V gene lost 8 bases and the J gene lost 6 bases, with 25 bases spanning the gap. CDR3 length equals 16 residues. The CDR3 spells CASAGGAVVPRSEAFF. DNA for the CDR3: TGTGCCAGTGCTGGGGGGGCAGTGGTTCCTAGGTCTGAAGCTTTCTTT.

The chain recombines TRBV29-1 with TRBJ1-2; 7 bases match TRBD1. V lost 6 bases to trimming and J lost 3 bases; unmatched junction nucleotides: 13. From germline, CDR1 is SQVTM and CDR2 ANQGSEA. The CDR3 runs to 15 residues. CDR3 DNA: TGCAGCGTCGCCACCCGACAGGGTGCCCACTATGGCTACACCTTC. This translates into CSVATRQGAHYGYTF.

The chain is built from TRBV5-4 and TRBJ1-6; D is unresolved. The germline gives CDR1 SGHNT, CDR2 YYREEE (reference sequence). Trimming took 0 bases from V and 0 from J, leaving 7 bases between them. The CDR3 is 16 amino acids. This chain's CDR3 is CASSLDPSSYNSPLHF. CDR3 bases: TGTGCCAGCAGCTTGGACCCCAGCTCCTATAATTCACCCCTCCACTTT.

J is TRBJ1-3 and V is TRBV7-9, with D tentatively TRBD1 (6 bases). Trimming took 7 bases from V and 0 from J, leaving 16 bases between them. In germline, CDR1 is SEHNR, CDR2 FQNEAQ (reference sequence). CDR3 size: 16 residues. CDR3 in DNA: TGTGCCAGCACCCTAGGCACAGGGACCTCTGGAAACACCATATATTTT. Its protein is CASTLGTGTSGNTIYF.

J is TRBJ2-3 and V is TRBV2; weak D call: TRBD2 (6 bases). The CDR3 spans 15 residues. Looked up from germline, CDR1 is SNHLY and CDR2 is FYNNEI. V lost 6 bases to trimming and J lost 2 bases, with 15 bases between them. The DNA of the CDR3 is TGTGCCAGCAGCCAGACTAGACCGGTCACAGATACGCAGTATTTT. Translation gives CASSQTRPVTDTQYF.

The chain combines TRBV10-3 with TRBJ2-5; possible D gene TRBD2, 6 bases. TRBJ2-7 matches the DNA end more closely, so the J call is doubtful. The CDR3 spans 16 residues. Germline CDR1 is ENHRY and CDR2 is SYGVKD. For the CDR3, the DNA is TGTGCCATCAGTGATGCAGGCGGGAAGGACTCCTACGAGCAGTACTTC. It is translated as CAISDAGGKDSYEQYF.

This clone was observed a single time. This chain's CDR3 is CSVEGSSGGPDEQFF. CDR3 nucleotides: TGCAGCGTTGAAGGGTCTAGCGGGGGCCCAGATGAGCAGTTCTTC. The V gene is TRBV29-1, the J gene TRBJ2-1, with 10 positions matching TRBD2. The junction had 8 bases not matched to a gene; V was cut back by 1 base and J by 8 bases. CDR1 and CDR2 from the germline V gene are SQVTM and ANQGSEA. CDR3 length: 15 residues.

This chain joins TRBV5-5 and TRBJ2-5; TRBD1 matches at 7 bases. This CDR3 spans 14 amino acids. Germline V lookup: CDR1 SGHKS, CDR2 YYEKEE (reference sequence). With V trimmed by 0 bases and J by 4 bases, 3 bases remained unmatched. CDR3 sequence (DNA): TGTGCCAGCAGCTTGGGACAGGGAGCAGAGACCCAGTACTTC. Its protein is CASSLGQGAETQYF.

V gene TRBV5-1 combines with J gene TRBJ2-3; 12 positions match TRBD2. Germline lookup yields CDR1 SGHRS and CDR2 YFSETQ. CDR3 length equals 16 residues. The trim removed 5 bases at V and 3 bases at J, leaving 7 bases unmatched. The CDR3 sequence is CASRTLLAGGTDTQYF. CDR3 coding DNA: TGCGCCAGCAGGACTCTTCTAGCGGGGGGGACAGATACGCAGTATTTT. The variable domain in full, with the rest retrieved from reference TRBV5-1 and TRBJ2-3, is KAGVTQTPRYLIKTRGQQVTLSCSPISGHRSVSWYQQTPGQGLQFLFEYFSETQRNKGNFPGRFSGRQFSNSRSEMNVSTLELGDSALYLCASRTLLAGGTDTQYFGPGTRLTVL.

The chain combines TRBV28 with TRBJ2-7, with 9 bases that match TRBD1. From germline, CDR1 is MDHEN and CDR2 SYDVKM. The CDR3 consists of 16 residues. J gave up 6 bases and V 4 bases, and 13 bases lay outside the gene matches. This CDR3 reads CASSYLGTGIRGEQYF. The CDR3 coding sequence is TGTGCCAGCAGTTACCTGGGGACAGGGATTCGTGGCGAGCAGTACTTC. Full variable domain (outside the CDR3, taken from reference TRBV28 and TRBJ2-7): DVKVTQSSRYLVKRTGEKVFLECVQDMDHENMFWYRQDPGLGLRLIYFSYDVKMKEKGDIPEGYSVSREKKERFSLILESASTNQTSMYLCASSYLGTGIRGEQYFGPGTRLTVT.

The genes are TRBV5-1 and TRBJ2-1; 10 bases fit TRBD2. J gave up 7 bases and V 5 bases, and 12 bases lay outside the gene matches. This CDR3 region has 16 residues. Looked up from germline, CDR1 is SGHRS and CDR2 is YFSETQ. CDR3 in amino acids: CASRAYQAGGINEQFF. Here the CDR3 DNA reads TGCGCCAGCAGAGCCTACCAAGCGGGAGGGATAAATGAGCAGTTCTTC.

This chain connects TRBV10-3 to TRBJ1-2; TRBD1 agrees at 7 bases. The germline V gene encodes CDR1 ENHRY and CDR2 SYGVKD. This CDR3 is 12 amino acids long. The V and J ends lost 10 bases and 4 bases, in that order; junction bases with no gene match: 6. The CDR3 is CATFDRVYGYTF. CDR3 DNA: TGTGCCACCTTTGACAGGGTCTATGGCTACACCTTC.

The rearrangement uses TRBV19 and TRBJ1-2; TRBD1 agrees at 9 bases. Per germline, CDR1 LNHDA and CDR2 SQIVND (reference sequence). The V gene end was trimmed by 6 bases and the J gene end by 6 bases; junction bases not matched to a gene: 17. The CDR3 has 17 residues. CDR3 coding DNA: TGTGCCAGTAGCCAGGGGGCAAACAGGGGGCGCCGGGATGGCTACACCTTC. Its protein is CASSQGANRGRRDGYTF.

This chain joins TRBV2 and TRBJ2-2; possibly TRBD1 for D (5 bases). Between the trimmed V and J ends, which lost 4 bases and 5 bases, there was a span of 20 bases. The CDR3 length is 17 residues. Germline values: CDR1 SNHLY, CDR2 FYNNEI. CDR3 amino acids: CASSGSGARLKTGELFF. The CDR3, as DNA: TGTGCCAGCAGTGGGTCTGGGGCCCGTCTCAAAACCGGGGAGCTGTTTTTT.

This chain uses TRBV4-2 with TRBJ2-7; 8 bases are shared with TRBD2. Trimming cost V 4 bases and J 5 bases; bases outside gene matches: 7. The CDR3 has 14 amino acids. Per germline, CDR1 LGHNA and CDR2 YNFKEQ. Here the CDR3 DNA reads TGTGCCAGCAGCCTGAGCGGGAGAACCCACGAGCAGTACTTC. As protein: CASSLSGRTHEQYF.

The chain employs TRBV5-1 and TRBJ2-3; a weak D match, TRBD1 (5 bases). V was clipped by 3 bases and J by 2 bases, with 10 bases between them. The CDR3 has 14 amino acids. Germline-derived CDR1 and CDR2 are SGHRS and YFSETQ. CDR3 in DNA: TGCGCCAGCAGCTCCCGACAGATCACAGATACGCAGTATTTT. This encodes CASSSRQITDTQYF.

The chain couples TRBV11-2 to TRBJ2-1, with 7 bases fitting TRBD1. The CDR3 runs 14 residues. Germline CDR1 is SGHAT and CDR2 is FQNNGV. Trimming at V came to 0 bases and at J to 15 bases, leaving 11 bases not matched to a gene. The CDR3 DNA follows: TGTGCCAGCAGCTTAGATATCAGACAGGGCACGAGGTTCTTC. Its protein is CASSLDIRQGTRFF.

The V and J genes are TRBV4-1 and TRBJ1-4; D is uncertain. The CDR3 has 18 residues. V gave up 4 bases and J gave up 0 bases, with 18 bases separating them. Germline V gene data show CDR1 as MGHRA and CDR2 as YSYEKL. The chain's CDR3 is CASSLQLTFFATNEKLFF. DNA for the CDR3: TGCGCCAGCAGCCTCCAACTCACCTTTTTTGCAACTAATGAAAAACTGTTTTTT.